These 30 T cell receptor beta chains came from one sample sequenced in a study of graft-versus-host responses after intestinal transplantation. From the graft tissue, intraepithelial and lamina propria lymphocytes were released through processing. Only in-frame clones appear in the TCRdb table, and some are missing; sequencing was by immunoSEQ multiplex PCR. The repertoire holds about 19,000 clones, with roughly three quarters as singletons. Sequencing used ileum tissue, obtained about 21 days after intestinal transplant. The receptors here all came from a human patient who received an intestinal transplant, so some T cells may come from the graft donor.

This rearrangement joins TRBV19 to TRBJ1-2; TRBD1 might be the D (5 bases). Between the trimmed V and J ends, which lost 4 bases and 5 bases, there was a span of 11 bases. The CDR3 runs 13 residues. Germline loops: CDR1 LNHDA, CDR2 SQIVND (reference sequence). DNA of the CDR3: TGTGCCAGTAGTAAGGGGCTAAAATATGGCTACACCTTC. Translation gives CASSKGLKYGYTF.

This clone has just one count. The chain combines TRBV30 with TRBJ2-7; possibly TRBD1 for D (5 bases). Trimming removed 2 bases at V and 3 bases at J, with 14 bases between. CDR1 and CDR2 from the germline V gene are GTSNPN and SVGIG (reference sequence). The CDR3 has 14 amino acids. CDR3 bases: TGTGCCTGGAGTAGGGGATTACATGTCTACGAGCAGTACTTC. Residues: CAWSRGLHVYEQYF.

CDR3 loop: CASSGGQGYNEQFF. The CDR3 DNA follows: TGTGCCAGCAGCGGGGGACAGGGGTACAATGAGCAGTTCTTC. This chain uses TRBV5-4 with TRBJ2-1; TRBD1 agrees at 10 bases. CDR1 is SGHNT, CDR2 YYREEE, per germline (reference sequence). J was trimmed by 4 bases and V by 4 bases; bases with no gene match: 2. The CDR3 length is 14 residues.

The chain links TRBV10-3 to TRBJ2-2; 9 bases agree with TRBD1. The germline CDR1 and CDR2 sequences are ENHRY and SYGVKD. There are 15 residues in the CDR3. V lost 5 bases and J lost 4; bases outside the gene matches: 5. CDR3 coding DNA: TGTGCCATCAGTCCGGGACAGGGTTTCACCGGGGAGCTGTTTTTT. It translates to CAISPGQGFTGELFF.

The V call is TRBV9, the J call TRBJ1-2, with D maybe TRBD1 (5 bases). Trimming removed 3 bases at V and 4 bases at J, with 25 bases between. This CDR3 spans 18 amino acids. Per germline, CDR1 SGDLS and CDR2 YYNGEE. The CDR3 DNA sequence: TGTGCCAGCAGCGAAGCCCACAGCGCGGGACGTCTAGGCTATGGCTACACCTTC. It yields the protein CASSEAHSAGRLGYGYTF.

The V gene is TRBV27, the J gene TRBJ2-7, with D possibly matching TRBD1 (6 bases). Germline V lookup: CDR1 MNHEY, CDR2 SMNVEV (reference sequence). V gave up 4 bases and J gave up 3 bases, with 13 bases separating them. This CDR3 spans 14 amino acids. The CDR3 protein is CASSWGRGDYEQYF. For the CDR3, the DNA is TGTGCCAGCAGTTGGGGCAGGGGTGACTACGAGCAGTACTTC.

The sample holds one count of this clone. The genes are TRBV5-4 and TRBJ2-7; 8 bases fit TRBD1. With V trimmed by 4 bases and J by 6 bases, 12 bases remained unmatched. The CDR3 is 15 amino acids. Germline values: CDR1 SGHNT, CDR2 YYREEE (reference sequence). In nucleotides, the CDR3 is TGTGCCAGCAGCCAAGGAGGGGACAGGTGGGTCGAGCAGTACTTC. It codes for CASSQGGDRWVEQYF.

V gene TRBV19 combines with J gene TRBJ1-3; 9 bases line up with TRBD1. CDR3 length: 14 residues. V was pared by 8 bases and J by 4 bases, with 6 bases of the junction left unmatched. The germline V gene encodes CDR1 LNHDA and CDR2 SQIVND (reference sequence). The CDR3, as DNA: TGTGCCAGTGCCTGGGACAGGGAGGGAAACACCATATATTTT. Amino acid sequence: CASAWDREGNTIYF.

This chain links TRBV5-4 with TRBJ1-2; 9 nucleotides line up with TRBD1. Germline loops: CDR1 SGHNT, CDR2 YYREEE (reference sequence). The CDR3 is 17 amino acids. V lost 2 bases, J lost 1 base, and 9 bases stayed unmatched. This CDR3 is CASSLTPGQGINYGYTF. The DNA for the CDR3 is TGTGCCAGCAGCTTAACGCCTGGACAGGGGATTAACTATGGCTACACCTTC.

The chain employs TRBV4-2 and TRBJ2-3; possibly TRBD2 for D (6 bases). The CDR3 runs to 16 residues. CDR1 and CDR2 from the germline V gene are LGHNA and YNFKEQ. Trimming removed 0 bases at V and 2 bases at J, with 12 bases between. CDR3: CASSQELAVFTDTQYF. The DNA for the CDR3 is TGTGCCAGCAGCCAAGAACTAGCCGTGTTCACAGATACGCAGTATTTT.

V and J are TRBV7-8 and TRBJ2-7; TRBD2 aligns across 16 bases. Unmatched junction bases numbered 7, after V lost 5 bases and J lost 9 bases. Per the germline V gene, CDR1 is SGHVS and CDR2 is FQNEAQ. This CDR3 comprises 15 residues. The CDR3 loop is CASSQGLAGGRRQYF. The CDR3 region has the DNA TGTGCCAGCAGCCAGGGACTAGCGGGAGGGCGTCGGCAGTACTTC. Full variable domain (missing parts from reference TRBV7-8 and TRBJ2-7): GAGVSQSPRYKVAKRGQDVALRCDPISGHVSLFWYQQALGQGPEFLTYFQNEAQLDKSGLPSDRFFAERPEGSVSTLKIQRTQQEDSAVYLCASSQGLAGGRRQYFGPGTRLTVT.

CDR3 in DNA: TGTGCCAGTAGTAAGGCCGGAGATGGGGGGACTTTAGCCTACAATGAGCAGTTCTTC. Its protein product is CASSKAGDGGTLAYNEQFF. The chain uses TRBV19 and TRBJ2-1, with D tentatively TRBD2 (6 bases). The CDR3 extends over 19 amino acids. Trimming took 4 bases from V and 2 from J, leaving 24 bases between them. Per germline, CDR1 LNHDA and CDR2 SQIVND (reference sequence).

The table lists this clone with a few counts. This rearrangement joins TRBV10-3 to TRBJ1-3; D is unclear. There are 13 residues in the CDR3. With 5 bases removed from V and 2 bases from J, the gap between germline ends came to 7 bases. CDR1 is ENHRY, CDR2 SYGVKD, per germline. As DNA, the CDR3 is TGTGCCATCAGTAAGAGGGCTGGAAACACCATATATTTT. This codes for CAISKRAGNTIYF.

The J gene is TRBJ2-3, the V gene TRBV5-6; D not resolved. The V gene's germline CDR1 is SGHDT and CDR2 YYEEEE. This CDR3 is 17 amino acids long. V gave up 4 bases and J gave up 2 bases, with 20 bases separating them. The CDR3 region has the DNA TGTGCCAGCAGCCACAATACCGGGTACCCCATCACAGATACGCAGTATTTT. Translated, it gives CASSHNTGYPITDTQYF.

The CDR3: CASADRGLNQPQHF. The CDR3 nucleotides read TGTGCCAGCGCGGACAGAGGCCTAAATCAGCCCCAGCATTTT. The J gene is TRBJ1-5, the V gene TRBV28; possible D gene TRBD1, 6 bases. The germline gives CDR1 MDHEN, CDR2 SYDVKM. CDR3 length equals 14 residues. V shed 8 bases and J shed 4 bases, with 15 bases lying between them.

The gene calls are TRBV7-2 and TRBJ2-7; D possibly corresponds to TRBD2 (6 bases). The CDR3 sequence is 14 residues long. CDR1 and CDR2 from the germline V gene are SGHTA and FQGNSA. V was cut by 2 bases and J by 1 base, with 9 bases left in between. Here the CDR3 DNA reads TGTGCCAGCAGCTTACTAGCGCGTTCCTACGAGCAGTACTTC. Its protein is CASSLLARSYEQYF.

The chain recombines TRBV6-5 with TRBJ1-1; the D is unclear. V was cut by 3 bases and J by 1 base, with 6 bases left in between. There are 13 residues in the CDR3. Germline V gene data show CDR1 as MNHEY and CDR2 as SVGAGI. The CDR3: CASSYTQNTEAFF. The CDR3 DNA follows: TGTGCCAGCAGTTATACACAGAACACTGAAGCTTTCTTT.

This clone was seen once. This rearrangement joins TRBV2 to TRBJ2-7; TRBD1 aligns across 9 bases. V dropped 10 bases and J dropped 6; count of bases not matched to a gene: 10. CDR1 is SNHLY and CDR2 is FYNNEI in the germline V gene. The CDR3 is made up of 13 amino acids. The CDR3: CAIRDRVTLEQYF. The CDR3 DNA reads TGTGCCATAAGGGACAGGGTTACCCTCGAGCAGTACTTC. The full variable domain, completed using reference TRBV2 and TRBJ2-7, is EPEVTQTPSHQVTQMGQEVILRCVPISNHLYFYWYRQILGQKVEFLVSFYNNEISEKSEIFDDQFSVERPDGSNFTLKIRSTKLEDSAMYFCAIRDRVTLEQYFGPGTRLTVT.

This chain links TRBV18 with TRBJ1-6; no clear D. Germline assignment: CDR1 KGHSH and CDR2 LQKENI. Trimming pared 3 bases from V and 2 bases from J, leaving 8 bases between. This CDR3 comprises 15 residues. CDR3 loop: CASSPDITYNSPLHF. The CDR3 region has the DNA TGTGCCAGCTCACCCGACATCACCTATAATTCACCCCTCCACTTT.

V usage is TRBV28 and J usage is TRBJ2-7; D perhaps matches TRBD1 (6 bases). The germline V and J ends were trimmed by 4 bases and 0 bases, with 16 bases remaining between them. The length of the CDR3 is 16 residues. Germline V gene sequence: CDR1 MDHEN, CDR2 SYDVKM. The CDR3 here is CASSSKQGISSYEQYF. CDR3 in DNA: TGTGCCAGCAGTTCGAAACAGGGCATAAGCTCCTACGAGCAGTACTTC.

The CDR3 spells CASSELRQGVYEQYF. DNA for the CDR3: TGTGCCAGCAGTGAACTTCGACAGGGAGTCTACGAGCAGTACTTC. This chain joins TRBV2 and TRBJ2-7; 7 bases are a match to TRBD1. The V gene's germline CDR1 is SNHLY and CDR2 FYNNEI. Trimming removed 2 bases from V and 3 bases from J; junction bases left unmatched: 7. This CDR3 has 15 amino acids.

CDR3 in amino acids: CASSLRQGSYNEQFF. CDR3 nucleotides: TGTGCCAGCAGCCTCCGGCAGGGATCCTACAATGAGCAGTTCTTC. This chain uses TRBV7-2 with TRBJ2-1; D might be TRBD1 (5 bases). Germline CDR1 SGHTA, CDR2 FQGNSA. This CDR3 region has 15 residues. V was trimmed by 5 bases and J by 1 base, leaving 12 bases between them.

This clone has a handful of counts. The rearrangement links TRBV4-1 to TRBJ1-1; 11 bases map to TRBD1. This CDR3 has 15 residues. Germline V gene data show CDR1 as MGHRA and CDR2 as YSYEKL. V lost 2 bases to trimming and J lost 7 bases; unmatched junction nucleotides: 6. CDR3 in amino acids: CASSQPGQGAVEAFF. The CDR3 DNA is TGCGCCAGCAGCCAACCAGGACAGGGGGCTGTTGAAGCTTTCTTT.

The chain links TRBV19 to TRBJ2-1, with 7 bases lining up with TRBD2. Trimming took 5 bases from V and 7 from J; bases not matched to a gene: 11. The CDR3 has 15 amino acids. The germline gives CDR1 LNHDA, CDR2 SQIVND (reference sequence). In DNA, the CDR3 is TGTGCCAGTAGTCCTCTGCGGGAGTTGTATAATGAGCAGTTCTTC. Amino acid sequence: CASSPLRELYNEQFF.

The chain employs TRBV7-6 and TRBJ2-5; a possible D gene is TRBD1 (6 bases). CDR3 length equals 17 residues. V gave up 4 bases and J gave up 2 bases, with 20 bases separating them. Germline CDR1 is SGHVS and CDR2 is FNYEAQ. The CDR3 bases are TGTGCCAGCAGCTCCCTTACCGGGACACATTTTCAAGAGACCCAGTACTTC. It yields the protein CASSSLTGTHFQETQYF.

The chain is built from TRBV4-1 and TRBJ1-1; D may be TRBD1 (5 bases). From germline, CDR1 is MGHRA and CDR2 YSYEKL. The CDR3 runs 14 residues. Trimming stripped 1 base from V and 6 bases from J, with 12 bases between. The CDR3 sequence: CASSQGPGLPEAFF. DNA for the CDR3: TGCGCCAGCAGCCAAGGACCGGGACTTCCTGAAGCTTTCTTT.

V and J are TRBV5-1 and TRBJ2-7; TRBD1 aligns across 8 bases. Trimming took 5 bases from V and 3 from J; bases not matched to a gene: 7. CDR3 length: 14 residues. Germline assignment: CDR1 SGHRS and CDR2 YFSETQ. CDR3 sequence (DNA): TGCGCCAGCAGGACAGGGGAAGGAAACTACGAGCAGTACTTC. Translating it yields CASRTGEGNYEQYF.

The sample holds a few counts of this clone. CDR3 sequence (DNA): TGTGCCAGCAGCTTCGGGTACACAGATACGCAGTATTTT. The encoded protein is CASSFGYTDTQYF. The V call is TRBV5-6, the J call TRBJ2-3; D not resolved. V was cut by 2 bases and J by 2 bases, with 6 bases left in between. The CDR3 sequence is 13 residues long. In germline, CDR1 is SGHDT, CDR2 YYEEEE.

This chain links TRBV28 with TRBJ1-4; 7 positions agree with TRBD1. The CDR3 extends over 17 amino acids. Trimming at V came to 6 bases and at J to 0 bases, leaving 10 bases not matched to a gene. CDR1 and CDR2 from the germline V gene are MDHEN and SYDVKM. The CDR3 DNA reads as TGTGCCAGCAGCCTGACAGGGTTCGCCACAACTAATGAAAAACTGTTTTTT. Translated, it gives CASSLTGFATTNEKLFF. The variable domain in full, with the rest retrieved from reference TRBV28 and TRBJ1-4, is DVKVTQSSRYLVKRTGEKVFLECVQDMDHENMFWYRQDPGLGLRLIYFSYDVKMKEKGDIPEGYSVSREKKERFSLILESASTNQTSMYLCASSLTGFATTNEKLFFGSGTQLSVL.

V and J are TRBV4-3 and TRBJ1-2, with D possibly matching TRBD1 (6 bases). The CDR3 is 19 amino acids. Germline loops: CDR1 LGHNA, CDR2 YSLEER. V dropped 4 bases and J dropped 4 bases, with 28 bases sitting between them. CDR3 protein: CASSPQAFLTGGAGYGYTF. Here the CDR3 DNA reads TGCGCCAGCAGCCCACAGGCTTTCCTCACGGGGGGCGCTGGCTATGGCTACACCTTC.